These T cell receptor beta chains were read from a single sample in a study of T cells in Graves' hyperthyroidism and ophthalmopathy. TCRdb re-analysed the multiplex PCR reads in MiXCR, keeping a single row per CDR3 protein. Of roughly 350,000 distinct CDR3 sequences in the sample, around 13% are singletons; the top ten hold about a third. Sample: blood. Receptor source: a woman between 35 and 50 years old with Graves' ophthalmopathy. The CDR3 runs from the conserved cysteine through the conserved F or W. D genes are given only for firm matches. Part of the rows lack a size; the others show once, few, many or a class for expanded clones.

J gene,clone size,D gene,V gene,CDR3 DNA,CDR3 protein
TRBJ2-3,many,.,TRBV9,TGTGCCAGCAGCGTAGGAGGGGTCACAGATACGCAGTATTTT,CASSVGGVTDTQYF
TRBJ2-7,many,TRBD2,TRBV11-2,TGTGCCAGCAGTGGGCTAGCGGGAGGGGCCTACGAGCAGTACTTC,CASSGLAGGAYEQYF
TRBJ1-5,.,.,TRBV5-1,TGCGCCAGCAGCTTGGCCCCCTCGCCAAACAATCAGCCCCAGCATTTT,CASSLAPSPNNQPQHF
TRBJ2-3,.,.,TRBV19,TGTGCCAGTAGTATAACCGCGGCAGGGAGCACAGATACGCAGTATTTT,CASSITAAGSTDTQYF
TRBJ1-1,many,TRBD1,TRBV7-2,TGTGCCAGCAGCCGGCCGGGACAGGGGGCGGGAATCCCGGCTCCTGAAGCTTTCTTT,CASSRPGQGAGIPAPEAFF
TRBJ1-5,many,.,TRBV18,TGTGCCAGCTCAGCGACGGATAGCAATCAGCCCCAGCATTTT,CASSATDSNQPQHF
TRBJ1-5,few,.,TRBV6-1,TGTGCCAGCAGTAGAACCCTGGGATCTGGCAGCAATCAGCCCCAGCATTTT,CASSRTLGSGSNQPQHF
TRBJ2-7,.,.,TRBV20-1,TGCAGTGCTAGAGATGGGGTTCAGGGGAGTATCTACGAGCAGTACTTC,CSARDGVQGSIYEQYF
TRBJ2-1,few,.,TRBV20-1,TGCAGTGCTAGTCCCGGGCCCGCCTACAATGAGCAGTTCTTC,CSASPGPAYNEQFF
TRBJ2-7,.,TRBD2,TRBV10-2,TGCGCCAGCAATAGCGGGGACGCCTACGAGCAGTACTTC,CASNSGDAYEQYF
TRBJ1-1,many,.,TRBV30,TGTGCCGGGTCCTGGCCCGAAAGGATGAACACTGAAGCTTTCTTT,CAGSWPERMNTEAFF
TRBJ2-2,many,.,TRBV11-2,TGTGCCAGCAGCCATGACACCGGGGAGCTGTTTTTT,CASSHDTGELFF
TRBJ2-2,few,TRBD2,TRBV14,TGTGCCAGCAGCCAAGACCTAGCGGGAGCCGGGGAGCTGGTTTTT,CASSQDLAGAGELVF
TRBJ1-5,.,.,TRBV27,TGTGCCAGCAGAAAAGGGGTAAATAGCAATCAGCCCCAGCATTTT,CASRKGVNSNQPQHF
TRBJ1-1,few,.,TRBV5-6,TGTGCCAGCAGCTCGACAGGTTTAAGAGAGGCTTTCTTT,CASSSTGLREAFF
TRBJ2-7,.,TRBD2,TRBV11-3,TGTGCCAGCAGCTTAGCCTGGATACCGGGACTAGCGGAACTCTCCTACGAGCAGTACTTC,CASSLAWIPGLAELSYEQYF